Presented here are 5 T cell receptor beta chains from one specimen sequenced in a study of blood T cell repertoires in COVID-19. Produced via immunoSEQ multiplex PCR; TCRdb's table is partial and in-frame only. The sample lists hundreds of thousands of clones; just under 90% were seen once. Sequenced input: peripheral blood. These receptors all come from a young woman with acute or convalescent COVID-19.

J is TRBJ1-1 and V is TRBV5-5, with D possibly matching TRBD1 (5 bases). The ends were cut back, 1 base at V and 3 bases at J, with 13 bases in the middle. Per the germline V gene, CDR1 is SGHKS and CDR2 is YYEKEE (reference sequence). CDR3 length equals 15 residues. The CDR3 sequence: CASSLSGREYTEAFF. DNA of the CDR3: TGTGCCAGCAGCTTGTCTGGCAGGGAATACACTGAAGCTTTCTTT.

This chain links TRBV4-1 with TRBJ1-4; perhaps TRBD1 as D (6 bases). Germline V gives CDR1 MGHRA, CDR2 YSYEKL. The CDR3 has 15 residues. The V end was cut by 2 bases, the J end by 6 bases, with 13 bases between. CDR3 sequence: CASSQIGTKHEKLFF. The CDR3 DNA reads TGCGCCAGCAGCCAAATAGGGACAAAACATGAAAAACTGTTTTTT.

V usage is TRBV27 and J usage is TRBJ2-1; D is perhaps TRBD2 (6 bases). CDR1 MNHEY and CDR2 SMNVEV come from the germline V gene (reference sequence). V was trimmed by 5 bases and J by 8 bases, leaving 19 bases between them. This CDR3 has 15 amino acids. As DNA, the CDR3 is TGTGCCAGCAGTCGCGGGGCCCGACAGCGGGATGAGCAGTTCTTC. It codes for CASSRGARQRDEQFF.

The V gene is TRBV12-3 or TRBV12-4, the J gene TRBJ2-2; a weak D match, TRBD1 (5 bases). The CDR3 contains 13 residues. Trimming took off 6 bases at V and 5 bases at J, with 10 bases between the two ends. The DNA of the CDR3 is TGTGCCAGCAGCCCAGGGTGGACCGGGGAGCTGTTTTTT. This gives the protein CASSPGWTGELFF.

The sample holds a few counts of this clone. The rearrangement joins TRBV30 to TRBJ1-1, with TRBD1 matching 10 bases. This CDR3 comprises 17 residues. Per the germline V gene, CDR1 is GTSNPN and CDR2 is SVGIG (reference sequence). The junction had 10 bases not matched to a gene; V was cut back by 3 bases and J by 0 bases. The CDR3 reads CAWRPGQGKNLNTEAFF. In DNA, the CDR3 is TGTGCCTGGAGGCCGGGACAGGGGAAAAACTTGAACACTGAAGCTTTCTTT.